One sample yielded the 6 T cell receptor beta chains listed below, sequenced in a study of T cell clones after liver transplantation. Profiled with immunoSEQ multiplex PCR; TCRdb holds only in-frame clones, not every one. In the table there are tens of thousands of clones, about two thirds of which are singletons. The material sequenced was CD4+ T cells from blood, taken before liver transplant. These receptors were obtained from a human donor who received a liver transplant.

The chain combines TRBV2 with TRBJ1-5; D is perhaps TRBD1 (6 bases). The CDR3 covers 16 residues. CDR1 and CDR2 from the germline V gene are SNHLY and FYNNEI. V shed 2 bases and J shed 7 bases, with 18 bases lying between them. CDR3 in amino acids: CASSENPTGPGQPQHF. Here the CDR3 DNA reads TGTGCCAGCAGTGAAAACCCGACAGGCCCGGGGCAGCCCCAGCATTTT.

The rearrangement links TRBV7-8 to TRBJ1-4, with D tentatively TRBD1 (6 bases). The CDR3 is made up of 15 amino acids. CDR1 is SGHVS, CDR2 FQNEAQ, per germline. V shed 0 bases and J shed 8 bases, with 13 bases lying between them. The DNA of the CDR3 is TGTGCCAGCAGCTTAGCAGCACAGGGCGGCGAAAAACTGTTTTTT. Its translation is CASSLAAQGGEKLFF.

Here the CDR3 reads CASSIQGAEEKLFF. The CDR3 coding sequence is TGTGCCAGCAGCATCCAGGGGGCCGAGGAAAAACTGTTTTTT. This sequence joins TRBV5-4 and TRBJ1-4, with TRBD1 identical over 8 bases. Germline V lookup: CDR1 SGHNT, CDR2 YYREEE (reference sequence). The junction had 7 bases not matched to a gene; V was cut back by 4 bases and J by 8 bases. The CDR3 loop spans 14 amino acids.

V is TRBV6-5 and J is TRBJ1-2; D is perhaps TRBD1 (5 bases). This CDR3 has 13 residues. The germline V gene has CDR1 MNHEY and CDR2 SVGAGI. Trimming left V 6 bases short and J 7 bases short, with 15 bases between. The CDR3 is CASSAGGVGGYTF. For the CDR3, the DNA is TGTGCCAGCAGCGCCGGGGGGGTAGGTGGCTACACCTTC.

This clone was counted only a few times. The chain joins TRBV6-6 to TRBJ1-5; 7 nucleotides match TRBD1. CDR1 is MNHNY, CDR2 SVGAGI, per germline (reference sequence). V gave up 6 bases and J gave up 2 bases; unmatched junction bases: 4. CDR3 length equals 14 residues. The CDR3 loop reads CASSQGVGNQPQHF. The CDR3 bases are TGTGCCAGCAGCCAGGGGGTTGGCAATCAGCCCCAGCATTTT.

This clone was counted a few times. V usage is TRBV4-2 and J usage is TRBJ2-3; 7 nucleotides line up with TRBD2. After removal of 1 base from V and 2 bases from J, the junction contained 3 bases not matched to a gene. Germline assignment: CDR1 LGHNA and CDR2 YNFKEQ. This CDR3 is 15 amino acids long. CDR3 sequence (DNA): TGTGCCAGCAGCCAAGGCGCGGGGGACACAGATACGCAGTATTTT. It encodes CASSQGAGDTDTQYF.